The clone carrying this T cell receptor beta chain was counted only a few times. This entry belongs to a study of early T cells in non-severe SARS-CoV-2 infection. Looking at the study overall: Chains were not paired, and sequencing was done on bulk RNA from unsorted whole blood.

J was trimmed by 7 bases and V by 4 bases; bases with no gene match: 19. Germline-derived CDR1 and CDR2 are LGHDT and YNNKEL (reference sequence). This CDR3 is built from 19 residues. Researchers tagged individual cDNA molecules with unique molecular identifiers. TCRdb reanalysed the 5' RACE reads using MiXCR and keeps one entry per CDR3 protein. The sample contains under 85,000 distinct CDR3 sequences, less than 15% of which appear only once. The V gene is TRBV3-1, the J gene TRBJ2-7; 13 nucleotides agree with TRBD2. This receptor was identified in an adult who was a healthcare worker with PCR-confirmed SARS-CoV-2 infection or an uninfected control (not recorded which). The sample comprised whole blood. The CDR3 DNA reads TGTGCCAGCAGCCCTCCCGCATTACTACTAGCGGGGGGGCAGAATGAGCAGTACTTC. It yields the protein CASSPPALLLAGGQNEQYF.